One sample yielded the 19 T cell receptor beta chains listed below, sequenced in a study of shared clonotypes between healthy human individuals. Selected positively for CCR7 and CD45RO-negative, naive CD8 cells excluded terminally differentiated effector memory CD45RA+ cells. Clones were read by immunoSEQ multiplex PCR, and TCRdb kept only the in-frame ones, dropping some. This sample carries over 2,000,000 clones, approximately 92% of them seen once, and the ten largest clones take more than 1.5%. Material: naive CD8+ T cells from PBMCs. The receptors stem from a young man in good health. Some clones in this sample may be carry-over from other donors' samples.

In regard to this clone: The junction departs from germline at one end; a sequencing error may be responsible. This chain connects TRBV5-6 to TRBJ1-1, with D uncertain. The length of the CDR3 is 13 residues. Germline V gene data show CDR1 as SGHDT and CDR2 as YYEEEE. The CDR3 sequence is CASTLRRNTEAFF. The DNA for the CDR3 is TGTGCCAGCACCTTGAGGCGGAACACTGAAGCTTTCTTT. Based on the CDR3 plus reference TRBV5-6 and TRBJ1-1, the full variable domain is DAGVTQSPTHLIKTRGQQVTLRCSPKSGHDTVSWYQQALGQGPQFIFQYYEEEERQRGNFPDRFSGHQFPNYSSELNVNALLLGDSALYLCASTLRRNTEAFFGQGTRLTVV.

The rearrangement links TRBV9 to TRBJ2-7; TRBD1 matches at 9 bases. After removal of 4 bases from V and 3 bases from J, the junction contained 5 bases not matched to a gene. CDR3 length: 14 residues. Germline loops: CDR1 SGDLS, CDR2 YYNGEE. The chain's CDR3 is CASSPGTGHYEQYF. CDR3 nucleotide sequence: TGTGCCAGCAGCCCCGGGACAGGGCACTACGAGCAGTACTTC.

Here the CDR3 reads CASSHRQAQETQYF. Written as DNA, the CDR3 is TGTGCCAGCAGCCACAGACAGGCTCAAGAGACCCAGTACTTC. The J gene is TRBJ2-5, the V gene TRBV11-3; a weak D match, TRBD1 (6 bases). Deletions cut 5 bases from V and 2 bases from J, with 12 bases between. Germline CDR1 and CDR2: SGHNT and YENEEA. This CDR3 is built from 14 residues.

This clone was detected only once. V usage is TRBV27 and J usage is TRBJ1-2; 8 bases are shared with TRBD1. Trimming at V came to 10 bases and at J to 2 bases, leaving 3 bases not matched to a gene. The CDR3 has 12 amino acids. The germline gives CDR1 MNHEY, CDR2 SMNVEV (reference sequence). DNA of the CDR3: TGTGCCACCCACAGGGGGAACTATGGCTACACCTTC. Translating gives CATHRGNYGYTF.

This clone showed up just once. CDR3: CASSQSGTSGITGELFF. CDR3 bases: TGTGCCAGCAGCCAATCCGGGACTAGCGGTATCACCGGGGAGCTGTTTTTT. The rearrangement links TRBV7-2 to TRBJ2-2, with 11 bases fitting TRBD2. CDR1 is SGHTA, CDR2 FQGNSA, per germline. The ends lost 5 bases at V and 4 bases at J; junction bases unmatched: 9. The CDR3 spans 17 residues.

The V call is TRBV19, the J call TRBJ2-7, with D possibly being TRBD1 (6 bases). Deletions cut 6 bases from V and 6 bases from J, with 18 bases between. Germline assignment: CDR1 LNHDA and CDR2 SQIVND (reference sequence). The CDR3 consists of 14 residues. The CDR3 sequence: CASRKTGWSVEQYF. The CDR3 nucleotides are TGTGCCAGTAGAAAGACAGGCTGGTCCGTCGAGCAGTACTTC.

On this clone: Other DNA sequences in this sample translate to the same CDR3. The V and J genes are TRBV28 and TRBJ2-7; D perhaps matches TRBD1 (6 bases). The CDR3 extends over 14 amino acids. Per germline, CDR1 MDHEN and CDR2 SYDVKM. V was pared by 3 bases and J by 3 bases, with 12 bases between. As DNA, the CDR3 is TGTGCCAGCAGTTTCAGGGGTCGGGGCTACGAGCAGTACTTC. Translation: CASSFRGRGYEQYF.

This chain links TRBV29-1 with TRBJ1-4; the D is unclear. Germline CDR1 is SQVTM and CDR2 is ANQGSEA. CDR3 size: 11 residues. The germline V and J ends were trimmed by 4 bases and 13 bases, with 13 bases remaining between them. The CDR3 DNA is TGCAGCGTTGTCACGGGCCGAGGACTGTTTTTT. The encoded protein is CSVVTGRGLFF.

The V gene is TRBV5-6, the J gene TRBJ2-7, with D possibly TRBD1 on 6 matching bases. Germline CDR1 and CDR2: SGHDT and YYEEEE. The CDR3 has 15 residues. The ends were cut back, 4 bases at V and 4 bases at J, with 18 bases in the middle. The CDR3 DNA follows: TGTGCCAGCAGCCACCTTCGGACAGACTCTTACGAGCAGTACTTC. This translates into CASSHLRTDSYEQYF.

The rearrangement uses TRBV6-1 and TRBJ2-7; D unresolved. V dropped 0 bases and J dropped 0 bases, with 6 bases sitting between them. This CDR3 is 14 amino acids long. Looked up from germline, CDR1 is MNHNS and CDR2 is SASEGT. DNA of the CDR3: TGTGCCAGCAGTGAAGCCCCCAACTCCTACGAGCAGTACTTC. Translated: CASSEAPNSYEQYF.

This clone was seen once. This rearrangement joins TRBV9 to TRBJ2-3; TRBD2 matches at 7 bases. Germline loops: CDR1 SGDLS, CDR2 YYNGEE. This CDR3 contains 15 residues. J lost 8 bases, V lost 4 bases, and 13 bases had no gene match. The chain's CDR3 is CASSRGLNRPGTQYF. The CDR3 DNA follows: TGTGCCAGCAGCCGGGGACTAAACCGGCCGGGTACGCAGTATTTT.

This chain connects TRBV7-6 to TRBJ1-1, with TRBD1 as a possible D gene (6 bases). Per germline, CDR1 SGHVS and CDR2 FNYEAQ. With 5 bases removed from V and 5 bases from J, the gap between germline ends came to 18 bases. The CDR3 length is 15 residues. In DNA, the CDR3 is TGTGCCAGCAGCCCCCAGGTGGAGCAGGGGACTGAAGCTTTCTTT. Encoded protein: CASSPQVEQGTEAFF.

The chain employs TRBV7-9 and TRBJ2-7; a possible D gene is TRBD1 (6 bases). The V and J ends lost 5 bases and 3 bases respectively, with 17 bases between them. The CDR3 has 15 residues. CDR1 and CDR2 (germline): SEHNR, FQNEAQ (reference sequence). In nucleotides, the CDR3 is TGTGCCAGCAGCCCCGGAGCAGGGGTGAACTACGAGCAGTACTTC. This codes for CASSPGAGVNYEQYF.

The rearrangement links TRBV29-1 to TRBJ2-7; either TRBD1 or TRBD2 may fit D (5 bases each). Between the trimmed V and J ends, which lost 5 bases and 2 bases, there was a span of 16 bases. Germline lookup yields CDR1 SQVTM and CDR2 ANQGSEA. The CDR3 runs 14 residues. The CDR3 spells CSVMIGGLAYEQYF. In nucleotides, the CDR3 is TGCAGCGTTATGATTGGGGGATTGGCCTACGAGCAGTACTTC.

On this clone: This specimen includes other DNA sequences encoding the same CDR3. The chain employs TRBV27 and TRBJ2-1; D unclear. Trimming shortened V by 3 bases and J by 6 bases, and 9 bases separated the two germline ends. The CDR3 contains 13 residues. Germline V gives CDR1 MNHEY, CDR2 SMNVEV (reference sequence). The CDR3 loop reads CASSLVSRNEQFF. The DNA of the CDR3 is TGTGCCAGCAGTTTGGTCAGTCGCAATGAGCAGTTCTTC.

Only one count was recorded for this clone. The gene calls are TRBV27 and TRBJ2-5, with 8 bases aligning to TRBD2. Germline V gene data show CDR1 as MNHEY and CDR2 as SMNVEV (reference sequence). The CDR3 contains 16 residues. J gave up 5 bases and V 4 bases, and 12 bases lay outside the gene matches. As DNA, the CDR3 is TGTGCCAGCAGTTCCTCAGCGGGAGAGAATGCGGAGACCCAGTACTTC. Translated, it gives CASSSSAGENAETQYF.

This chain uses TRBV13 with TRBJ2-5, with 12 bases matching TRBD2. With 3 bases clipped from V and 5 bases from J, the junction kept 7 bases outside the gene matches. The CDR3 has 16 residues. Germline-derived CDR1 and CDR2 are PRHDT and FYEKMQ (reference sequence). The CDR3 loop is CASSFMTSGSSETQYF. DNA for the CDR3: TGTGCCAGCAGCTTCATGACTAGCGGGAGTTCGGAGACCCAGTACTTC.

CDR3 region: CASSQREGSYNEQFF. DNA for the CDR3: TGCGCCAGCAGCCAGCGGGAGGGCTCCTACAATGAGCAGTTCTTC. This chain uses TRBV4-1 with TRBJ2-1; TRBD2 aligns across 9 bases. The CDR3 runs 15 residues. Germline-derived CDR1 and CDR2 are MGHRA and YSYEKL. After removal of 3 bases from V and 0 bases from J, the junction contained 0 bases not matched to a gene.

V gene TRBV27 combines with J gene TRBJ2-2; D gene ambiguous. Germline V gene data show CDR1 as MNHEY and CDR2 as SMNVEV (reference sequence). V lost 4 bases, J lost 8 bases, and 11 bases lay in between. The CDR3 is 13 amino acids. CDR3 region: CASSSDDSGELFF. For the CDR3, the DNA is TGTGCCAGCAGTTCAGACGACTCGGGGGAGCTGTTTTTT.